This T cell receptor beta chain was sequenced in a study of identical twins (dated by TCRdb to between 2015 and 2016). Turning to the overall study: To test whether fetal clonotypes persist, the study used deep sequencing on TCR alpha and beta repertoires from monozygotic twins, unrelated adults of various ages, and cord blood. To rule out contamination, the twin experiments were replicated at different times with different library preparation protocols.

V sheds 6 bases and J sheds 1 base, leaving 10 bases between their ends. Sequences MNHEY (CDR1) and SVGEGT (CDR2) are obtained from the germline V gene. The CDR3 measures 13 amino acids from cysteine to valine. Only the CDR3 DNA stays, 39 bases, in frame from base 1. Library prep was done by 5' RACE. Sequencing relied on an Illumina HiSeq 2000. Template switching introduced a universal primer binding site; the final cDNA contained a unique molecular identifier, enabling accurate counting of TCR cDNA molecules. First-strand cDNA for TCR alpha and beta chains was synthesized from specific primers in the conserved constant-segment region. Each cDNA library was double barcoded, with a SMART-Mk sample barcode plus Illumina barcodes, to control for contamination. TruSeq adapter sequences and Illumina sample barcodes were added in two successive PCR steps. The Illumina HiSeq platform was used with custom primers to sequence TCR alpha and beta cDNA libraries. As for how the authors treated the data: MiGEC processed the raw reads to extract unique molecular identifiers, while MiXCR was used to determine the CDR3 positions. For each individual, recombination models were inferred using an EM algorithm with the repgenHMM and IGoR tools. Shared clonotype analysis was performed with the tcR package in R, normalizing sharing by the product of cloneset sizes. Out-of-frame nonproductive sequences were analyzed to study raw recombination free of thymic and clonal selection effects. The raw public reads went through TCRdb reprocessing: fastp at Q25, MiXCR clone calling, in-frame beta chains kept. Every entry covers one CDR3 protein and lists the most common genes and DNA from its rows. TCRdb, rather than the study authors, made the V and J calls. The sample profile shows 300,000 to 400,000 distinct CDR3 sequences; 9% to 10% of them were found once. Roughly 8.7% of the sample rests with the top ten.

All donors were healthy Caucasians. The researchers also sequenced three unrelated adults who were not twins: a male aged 18 to 30, a male aged 50 to 59, and a female aged 50 to 59. Miltenyi CD45RO+ enrichment and human naive T-cell isolation kits were used to isolate memory (CD45RO+) and naive T cells from PBMC. On the study overall, not on this receptor specifically: Because the same donors could not be followed over many years, the conclusions relied on cross-sectional statistical analysis. Invariant T cells such as MAIT and iNKT could partly confound zero-insertion analyses, though diverse VJ usage argued against this for most clonotypes. Fewer insertions were carried by abundant cord blood beta clonotypes; a weaker similar trend was observed in young adult naive repertoires, while no such trend was observed in memory repertoires. A weaker excess of twin sharing was found in beta out-of-frame sequences because the signal-to-noise ratio was lowered by fewer shared sequences. Out-of-frame TCR alpha sharing in monozygotic twins was systematically underestimated by recombination models, whereas sharing between unrelated individuals was in agreement with the recombination models. Compared with coincidental sharing between unrelated individuals, an excess of low generation-probability sequences was observed among out-of-frame TCR alpha sequences shared between twins.

This clonotype was seen repeatedly, ten times or more. Its antigen target is currently unknown. Base-call qualities are not available, and no considerably larger clone is one nucleotide away. The sequence was collected from a woman between 50 and 59 years old in good health. Sample: naive T cells sorted from blood. The meaning of the sample's cell subset or site label: cells isolated with a human naive T-cell isolation kit. Here the chain combines TRBV6-2 or TRBV6-3 and TRBJ2-7; tentative D gene TRBD1, with 5 bases matching. CDR3 reads: CASRSSGSYEQYV. The sequenced DNA: TGTGCCAGCAGATCGTCAGGGTCCTACGAGCAGTACGTC.